Listed below are T cell receptor beta chains from one sample, sequenced in a study of T cell clonotyping in hematopoietic cell transplantation. Libraries were prepared by immunoSEQ multiplex PCR; TCRdb keeps only in-frame clonotypes and omits some of them. The sample consists of 25,000 to 30,000 clones, under 90% of them appearing once. This specimen consisted of peripheral blood mononuclear cells, obtained before stem cell transplant. All receptors derive from a middle-aged man with acute myeloid leukemia. Some clones in this sample may be carry-over from other donors' samples. Both conserved end residues are part of each CDR3. A D gene is named only where the DNA matches it firmly. Clone size is shown for a subset of rows, as once, few, many or a class of expanded clone.

>TRBJ2-2|TRBV11-3|-|-
TGTGCCAGCAGCTTAGACATGTCGAACACCGGGGAGCTGTTTTTT
CASSLDMSNTGELFF
>TRBJ2-3|TRBV7-9|-|-
TGTGCCAGCACCCCGGGCCAGGGTAAGGGAGGATTTTATAAAGATACGCAGTATTTT
CASTPGQGKGGFYKDTQYF
>TRBJ2-3|TRBV2|TRBD1|-
TGTGCCAGCAGTGTCCAGGGGGTGAACACAGATACGCAGTATTTT
CASSVQGVNTDTQYF
>TRBJ2-7|TRBV5-1|TRBD2|-
TGCGCCTCCGCCAGGACTAGCGCTTCCTACGAGCAGTACTTC
CASARTSASYEQYF
>TRBJ2-3|TRBV9|-|-
TGTGCCAGCAGCGCCGTGGGATTTCCGAGCACAGATACGCAGTATTTT
CASSAVGFPSTDTQYF
>TRBJ2-7|TRBV5-1|TRBD2|-
TGCGCCAGCAGCGGCGGGACTAGCGGGAGATCCTCCTACGAGCAGTACTTC
CASSGGTSGRSSYEQYF
>TRBJ1-5|TRBV2|-|-
TGTGCCAGCTGTGGGAGTAGGGTTGGCAATCAGCCCCAGCATTTT
CASCGSRVGNQPQHF
>TRBJ1-2|TRBV28|-|-
TGTGCCAGCAGGGGGAAAAGGACAATTACATCCTATGGCTACACCTTC
CASRGKRTITSYGYTF
>TRBJ2-7|TRBV7-2|-|once
TGTGCCAGCAGCTTAGGCTTTAGTTCCAGCTACGAGCAGTACTTC
CASSLGFSSSYEQYF
>TRBJ1-1|TRBV11-3|-|-
TGTGCCAGCAGCTTAACGTGGGGGAACACTGAAGCTTTCTTT
CASSLTWGNTEAFF
>TRBJ2-3|TRBV10-3|-|once
TGTGCCATCAGCGCCCAGGGGGGCCCAGATACGCAGTATTTT
CAISAQGGPDTQYF
>TRBJ2-5|TRBV28|TRBD1|-
TGTGCCAGCTGGGACAGGGGGCGACGGGAGACCCAGTACTTC
CASWDRGRRETQYF
>TRBJ2-7|TRBV10-3|-|-
TGTGCTGCGTCACAGGACCCCTACGAGCAGTACTTC
CAASQDPYEQYF
>TRBJ2-2|TRBV6-5|-|-
TGTGCCAGCAGTTACCTAGCAGTGCAGTCCGGGGAGCTGTTTTTT
CASSYLAVQSGELFF
>TRBJ2-5|TRBV6-5|TRBD2|-
TGTGCCAGCAGGCCTAGCGGGATTCGGACAGAGACCCAGTACTTC
CASRPSGIRTETQYF
>TRBJ2-3|TRBV29-1|TRBD2|-
TGCAGCGTTGAAGGGGGTAGCGGGAGAGGGACAGATACGCAGTATTTT
CSVEGGSGRGTDTQYF
>TRBJ1-4|TRBV2|TRBD1|few
TGTGCCAGCAGTACAGGGGGCTTAAGTGAAAAACTGTTTTTT
CASSTGGLSEKLFF
>TRBJ1-1|TRBV5-4|TRBD1|-
TGTGCCAGCAGCACCGGGACAGGGACTGAAGCTTTCTTT
CASSTGTGTEAFF
>TRBJ1-2|TRBV7-9|-|few
TGTGCCAGCAGCGATGTATCTAGGGGTGCCTACACCTTC
CASSDVSRGAYTF
>TRBJ1-6|TRBV5-4|-|-
TGTGCCAGCAGCTTGGACGGGTTACCCGAGAATTCACCCCTCCACTTT
CASSLDGLPENSPLHF
>TRBJ1-1|TRBV6-6|-|-
TGTGCCAGCAGTTTTAGGACAACAAACACTGAAGCTTTCTTT
CASSFRTTNTEAFF
>TRBJ1-2|TRBV28|TRBD1|-
TGTGCCAGCCTCTCCGGTGGGGGCGTAGGGGGCTACTATGGCTACACCTTC
CASLSGGGVGGYYGYTF
>TRBJ2-7|TRBV4-1|-|-
TGCGCCAGCAGCCAATCCACCCACTACGAGCAGTACTTC
CASSQSTHYEQYF
>TRBJ1-4|TRBV23-1|TRBD1|-
TGCGCCCACTACAGGGGGCCTAATGAAAAACTGTTTTTT
CAHYRGPNEKLFF
>TRBJ1-2|TRBV5-1|-|-
TGCGCCAGCAGCTTAGCCTCGGACAGTAGGGGCTACACCTTC
CASSLASDSRGYTF
>TRBJ2-7|TRBV30|-|-
TGTGCCTGGAGTGTTGGGAACGAGCAGTACTTC
CAWSVGNEQYF